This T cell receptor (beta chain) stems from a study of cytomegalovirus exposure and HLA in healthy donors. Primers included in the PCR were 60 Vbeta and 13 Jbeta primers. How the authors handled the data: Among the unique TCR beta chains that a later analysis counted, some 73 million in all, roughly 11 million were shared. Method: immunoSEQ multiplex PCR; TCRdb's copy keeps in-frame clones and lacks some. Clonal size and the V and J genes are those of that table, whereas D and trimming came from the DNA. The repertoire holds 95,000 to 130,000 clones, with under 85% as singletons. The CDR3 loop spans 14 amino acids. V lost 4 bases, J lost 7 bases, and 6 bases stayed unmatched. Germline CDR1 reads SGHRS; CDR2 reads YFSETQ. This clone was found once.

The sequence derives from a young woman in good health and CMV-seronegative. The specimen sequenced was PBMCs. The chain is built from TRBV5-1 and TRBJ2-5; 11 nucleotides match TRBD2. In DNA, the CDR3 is TGCGCCAGCAGCCTCGTAGCGGGGGGGTTGACCCAGTACTTC. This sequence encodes CASSLVAGGLTQYF.